Sequencing of this T cell receptor (beta chain) was carried out in a study of CD8 T cells in ankylosing spondylitis. TCRdb analysed the 5' RACE reads with MiXCR anew, one entry per CDR3 protein. The sample lists about 800,000 distinct CDR3 sequences; 10% to 15% were seen once. Germline V gene lookup returns CDR1 MNHEY and CDR2 SVGAGI. V shed 0 bases and J shed 7 bases, with 12 bases lying between them. CDR3 length: 14 residues. The study, taken as a whole, reports: A TCR beta motif made of several highly homologous variants seemed typical of ankylosing spondylitis blood.

On this clonotype itself: As yet, its antigen is unknown.

Sequenced material: blood, either unsorted or a sorted T cell fraction (not recorded which). The receptor's source is a male donor with ankylosing spondylitis. The chain is built from TRBV6-5 and TRBJ1-2; D not certain. CDR3 coding DNA: TGTGCCAGCAGTTACTCAGGATTCGTGGGTGGCTACACCTTC. This codes for CASSYSGFVGGYTF.